This entry features one TCR beta chain sequence. The antigen is unknown. TCRdb's copy holds only in-frame clones and misses some; the assay was immunoSEQ multiplex PCR. There are some 120,000 clones in the sample; 80% to 90% occur only once, and over 7.5% lies in the top ten. These data are taken from a study of T cell responses to AZD1222 COVID-19 vaccine. As for the study in general: Second doses were pooled across both intervals (about 4 or about 12 weeks). Study conclusions and caveats: The study sampled repertoires only after the peak T cell response. Donor demographics were predominantly white British with a female majority; clonal diversity may be underestimated. Once two AZD1222 doses were given, Spike-specific TCR breadth and depth went up.

The CDR3 has 13 amino acids. V was cut by 0 bases and J by 5 bases, with 7 bases left in between. The germline V gene encodes CDR1 KGHSH and CDR2 LQKENI. This specimen consisted of peripheral blood, obtained on day 0 of AZD1222 vaccination. This receptor was obtained from an adult in good health. This rearrangement joins TRBV18 to TRBJ1-2, with a tentative D call TRBD1 (5 bases). CDR3 in amino acids: CASSPPGRYGYTF. CDR3 nucleotide sequence: TGTGCCAGCTCACCACCGGGGCGGTATGGCTACACCTTC.